The clone carrying this T cell receptor beta chain has a count of ten or more. The record originates from a study of regulatory T cells in long-lasting Graves disease. The CDR3 has 18 residues. Germline CDR1 and CDR2: SGHAT and FQDESV (reference sequence). Deletions cut 8 bases from V and 6 bases from J, with 29 bases between. Sequencing libraries for TCR beta were prepared with iRepertoire HTBI primers and Arm-PCR of CDR3 regions. TCRdb independently ran MiXCR on the multiplex PCR reads; one entry per CDR3 protein. The table lists roughly 530,000 distinct CDR3 sequences, about 16% of them singletons, with about 25% in the top ten. Time point specified: newly diagnosed GD, antithyroid drugs for less than 3 months. PBMC RNA served as the TCR library source. A peripheral blood sample, roughly 8.5 milliliters in volume, was drawn into EDTA tubes. This sample was shared with a second study, whose subject was T cells in Graves' hyperthyroidism and ophthalmopathy.

Here the sequenced sample was peripheral blood mononuclear cells (PBMCs), taken at new diagnosis, from a patient treated with antithyroid drugs. V usage is TRBV11-1 and J usage is TRBJ1-5; D perhaps matches TRBD1 (5 bases). This receptor was obtained from a woman between 40 and 65 years old with Graves disease. CDR3 in amino acids: CASSPRGSTSKGTQPQHF. In nucleotides, the CDR3 is TGTGCCAGCTCTCCGCGGGGTAGCACTAGTAAGGGGACTCAGCCCCAGCATTTT.